Listed here are 21 T cell receptor beta chains from one sample, sequenced in a study of CD4 T cells in relation to SARS-CoV-2 and coronaviruses. Profiling relied on immunoSEQ multiplex PCR, and the TCRdb table lists in-frame clones only, not all of them. The sample lists tens of thousands of clones; about three quarters were seen once. Their antigen targets remain unknown. Material: memory CD4+ T cells from PBMCs, cultured in vitro. Receptor source: an adult with COVID-19.

The chain employs TRBV24-1 and TRBJ2-5; tentative D call: TRBD2 (6 bases). V shed 9 bases and J shed 3 bases, with 10 bases lying between them. The germline gives CDR1 KGHDR, CDR2 SFDVKD. The CDR3 sequence is 12 residues long. DNA for the CDR3: TGTGCCACCCGGGGGTGGGAAGAGACCCAGTACTTC. Protein: CATRGWEETQYF.

This sequence joins TRBV2 and TRBJ2-1; 11 bases align to TRBD1. CDR3 size: 13 residues. From germline, CDR1 is SNHLY and CDR2 FYNNEI. Trimming cost V 11 bases and J 9 bases; bases outside gene matches: 9. CDR3 bases: TGTGCCTTCGGCGAGGGGACAGGGGGTGAGCAGTTCTTC. Translation gives CAFGEGTGGEQFF.

The rearrangement links TRBV9 to TRBJ2-5; weak D call: TRBD2 (6 bases). This CDR3 is built from 15 residues. V lost 0 bases, J lost 5 bases, and 14 bases lay in between. The germline gives CDR1 SGDLS, CDR2 YYNGEE. Here the CDR3 reads CASSVGDSGTETQYF. Here the CDR3 DNA reads TGTGCCAGCAGCGTAGGAGATAGCGGTACGGAGACCCAGTACTTC. Supplemented by reference TRBV9 and TRBJ2-5, the full variable domain reads DSGVTQTPKHLITATGQRVTLRCSPRSGDLSVYWYQQSLDQGLQFLIQYYNGEERAKGNILERFSAQQFPDLHSELNLSSLELGDSALYFCASSVGDSGTETQYFGPGTRLLVL.

The rearrangement uses TRBV12-3 or TRBV12-4 and TRBJ2-1; D perhaps matches TRBD1 (5 bases). The CDR3 runs to 13 residues. The V end was cut by 11 bases, the J end by 0 bases, with 11 bases between. CDR3 loop: CAQGGNSYNEQFF. The CDR3, as DNA: TGTGCCCAGGGCGGAAACTCCTACAATGAGCAGTTCTTC.

V usage is TRBV28 and J usage is TRBJ2-1; 15 bases match TRBD2. Losses at the gene ends were 3 bases for V and 6 bases for J; bases not matched to a gene: 6. This CDR3 region has 17 residues. Germline assignment: CDR1 MDHEN and CDR2 SYDVKM. The CDR3 bases are TGTGCCAGCAGTTTGCTAACGGGACTAGCGGGAGGCAATGAGCAGTTCTTC. As protein: CASSLLTGLAGGNEQFF.

This chain links TRBV12-5 with TRBJ1-1, with a possible D match to TRBD1 (5 bases). V dropped 5 bases and J dropped 1 base, with 8 bases sitting between them. Germline CDR1 and CDR2: LGHNT and FRNRAP. The CDR3 loop spans 13 amino acids. The CDR3: CASGQGQNTEAFF. CDR3 DNA sequence: TGTGCTAGTGGTCAGGGCCAGAACACTGAAGCTTTCTTT.

The chain links TRBV5-6 to TRBJ2-1; 13 nucleotides align to TRBD2. Germline V CDR1 and CDR2: SGHDT, YYEEEE. The V gene end was trimmed by 3 bases and the J gene end by 2 bases; junction bases not matched to a gene: 5. This CDR3 spans 17 amino acids. The CDR3 sequence is CASSSRTSGSTYNEQFF. CDR3 DNA sequence: TGTGCCAGCAGCTCAAGGACTAGCGGGAGCACCTACAATGAGCAGTTCTTC.

The chain carries TRBV27 and TRBJ2-7; D may correspond to TRBD1 or TRBD2 (5 bases each). V lost 2 bases and J lost 2, with 7 bases in between. CDR1 and CDR2 (germline): MNHEY, SMNVEV (reference sequence). This CDR3 comprises 13 residues. CDR3 in amino acids: CASSLTGPYEQYF. CDR3 bases: TGTGCCAGCAGTTTAACGGGACCCTACGAGCAGTACTTC.

V gene TRBV7-8 combines with J gene TRBJ2-7; TRBD1 agrees at 8 bases. V lost 5 bases, J lost 7 bases, and 10 bases stayed unmatched. The germline gives CDR1 SGHVS, CDR2 FQNEAQ. CDR3 length: 14 amino acids. Written as DNA, the CDR3 is TGTGCCAGCAGCCTTGGCAGGGGGCAAAGGGAGCAGTACTTC. It is translated as CASSLGRGQREQYF.

The genes are TRBV28 and TRBJ2-1; no definite D call. Trimming cost V 6 bases and J 4 bases, with 7 bases left between them. CDR3 size: 12 residues. The germline V gene encodes CDR1 MDHEN and CDR2 SYDVKM. CDR3 sequence: CASSPKYNEQFF. In DNA, the CDR3 is TGTGCCAGCAGCCCTAAATACAATGAGCAGTTCTTC.

The chain employs TRBV6-6 and TRBJ2-4, with 11 nucleotides matching TRBD2. Germline V gives CDR1 MNHNY, CDR2 SVGAGI (reference sequence). The V segment lost 7 bases and the J segment 4 bases; nucleotides outside the gene matches: 6. This CDR3 is built from 15 residues. The DNA of the CDR3 is TGTGCCAGCACCGATAGCGGGAGGGCGAAAAACATTCAGTACTTC. It is translated as CASTDSGRAKNIQYF.

The gene calls are TRBV25-1 and TRBJ2-2; D is uncertain. CDR3 length equals 15 residues. Germline V gene data show CDR1 as MGHDK and CDR2 as SYGVNS. The V end was cut by 6 bases, the J end by 4 bases, with 15 bases between. CDR3 nucleotides: TGTGCCAGCAGGAAGTCGGGTGGTGTCACCGGGGAGCTGTTTTTT. It translates to CASRKSGGVTGELFF. The full variable domain, completed using reference TRBV25-1 and TRBJ2-2, is EADIYQTPRYLVIGTGKKITLECSQTMGHDKMYWYQQDPGMELHLIHYSYGVNSTEKGDLSSESTVSRIRTEHFPLTLESARPSHTSQYLCASRKSGGVTGELFFGEGSRLTVL.

The chain combines TRBV2 with TRBJ1-2; the match to TRBD1 covers 9 bases. The CDR3 loop spans 15 amino acids. CDR1 and CDR2 from the germline V gene are SNHLY and FYNNEI. The V and J ends lost 4 bases and 8 bases, in that order; junction bases with no gene match: 11. The CDR3 sequence is CASSARAGTGRGYTF. The DNA for the CDR3 is TGTGCCAGCAGTGCGAGAGCCGGGACAGGGAGAGGCTACACCTTC.

By sample share, this clone is medium-sized. V gene TRBV9 combines with J gene TRBJ2-5, with TRBD2 matching over 8 bases. The CDR3 has 16 amino acids. V lost 4 bases and J lost 4; bases outside the gene matches: 12. CDR1 is SGDLS, CDR2 YYNGEE, per germline. Here the CDR3 reads CASSPEETSAIETQYF. CDR3 coding DNA: TGTGCCAGCAGCCCAGAGGAGACTAGCGCTATAGAGACCCAGTACTTC.

The V gene is TRBV3-1 (or the pseudogene TRBV3-2), the J gene TRBJ2-3; maybe TRBD2 (6 bases). CDR3 size: 12 residues. Per the germline V gene, CDR1 is LGHDT and CDR2 is YNNKEL (reference sequence). Trimming took off 4 bases at V and 4 bases at J, with 6 bases between the two ends. The DNA for the CDR3 is TGTGCCAGCAGCCCGGGGGCAGATACGCAGTATTTT. Protein product: CASSPGADTQYF.

The chain employs TRBV6-5 and TRBJ1-1, with 8 bases matching TRBD1. Germline lookup yields CDR1 MNHEY and CDR2 SVGAGI. Trimming cost V 2 bases and J 2 bases; bases outside gene matches: 7. The CDR3 loop spans 16 amino acids. CDR3 residues: CASSYGGQGKNTEAFF. The CDR3 DNA sequence: TGTGCCAGCAGTTACGGAGGACAGGGAAAAAACACTGAAGCTTTCTTT.

This chain uses TRBV24-1 with TRBJ2-1; 11 bases are shared with TRBD2. V lost 7 bases to trimming and J lost 8 bases; unmatched junction nucleotides: 6. CDR1 and CDR2 (germline): KGHDR, SFDVKD. This CDR3 contains 14 residues. The CDR3 loop reads CATRDVAGGDEQFF. The CDR3 DNA sequence: TGTGCCACCAGGGACGTAGCGGGAGGGGATGAGCAGTTCTTC.

Worth noting for this clone: A junction end diverges from the germline sequence, so it may reflect a read error. The CDR3 spells CASSLSVEGGEVF. The CDR3 DNA reads as TGTGCCAGCAGCTTATCTGTTGAAGGGGGAGAGGTCTTC. V usage is TRBV7-3 and J usage is TRBJ1-2, with D perhaps TRBD1 (6 bases). Looked up from germline, CDR1 is SGHTA and CDR2 is FQGTGA. There are 13 residues in the CDR3.

The DNA of the CDR3 is TGCAGTGCTGACCACCAAGAGACCCAGTACTTC. Protein product: CSADHQETQYF. The chain has TRBV20-1 and TRBJ2-5; D is unresolved. V gave up 5 bases and J gave up 0 bases, with 4 bases separating them. Germline values: CDR1 DFQATT, CDR2 SNEGSKA (reference sequence). The CDR3 runs 11 residues.

In its sample, this clone was seen once. The chain employs TRBV12-3 or TRBV12-4 and TRBJ2-1; D unresolved. The CDR3 is made up of 12 amino acids. V was cut by 3 bases and J by 6 bases, with 6 bases left in between. The CDR3 loop is CASSFFSNEQFF. The CDR3 DNA reads as TGTGCCAGCAGTTTCTTCAGCAATGAGCAGTTCTTC.

The V gene is TRBV7-6, the J gene TRBJ2-2, with a weak D call TRBD1 (6 bases). The CDR3 loop spans 16 amino acids. V lost 5 bases and J lost 0, with 13 bases in between. Looked up from germline, CDR1 is SGHVS and CDR2 is FNYEAQ. CDR3 sequence reads: CASSLRTDSNTGELFF. DNA for the CDR3: TGTGCCAGCAGCCTACGGACAGATTCGAACACCGGGGAGCTGTTTTTT. The entire variable domain, with the rest obtained from reference TRBV7-6 and TRBJ2-2, is as follows: GAGVSQSPRYKVTKRGQDVALRCDPISGHVSLYWYRQALGQGPEFLTYFNYEAQQDKSGLPNDRFSAERPEGSISTLTIQRTEQRDSAMYRCASSLRTDSNTGELFFGEGSRLTVL.